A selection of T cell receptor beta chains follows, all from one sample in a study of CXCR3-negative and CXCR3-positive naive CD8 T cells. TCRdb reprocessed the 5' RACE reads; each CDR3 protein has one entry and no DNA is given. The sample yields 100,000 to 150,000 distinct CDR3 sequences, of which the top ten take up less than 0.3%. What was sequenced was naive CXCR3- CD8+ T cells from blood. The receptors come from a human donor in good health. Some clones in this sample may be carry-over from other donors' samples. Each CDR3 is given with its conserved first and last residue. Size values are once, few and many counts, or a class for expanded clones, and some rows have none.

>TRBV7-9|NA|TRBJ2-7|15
CASSLGVRGPYEQYF
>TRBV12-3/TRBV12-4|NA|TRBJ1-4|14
CASSQGSTNEKLFF
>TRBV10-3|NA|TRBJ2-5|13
CAISADSQETQYF
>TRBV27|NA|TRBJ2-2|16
CASSQPGLEGRGELFF
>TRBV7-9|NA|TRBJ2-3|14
CASSPGLEADTQYF
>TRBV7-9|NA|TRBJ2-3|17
CASSSTRTSTSTDTQYF
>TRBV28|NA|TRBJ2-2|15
CASSLLGASTGELFF
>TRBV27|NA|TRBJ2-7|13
CASALAGGYEQYF
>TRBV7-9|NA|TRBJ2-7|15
CASSSQTSGTYEQYF
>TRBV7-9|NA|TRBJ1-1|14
CASSTSTEYTEAFF
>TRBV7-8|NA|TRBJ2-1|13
CASSLAPSPEQFF
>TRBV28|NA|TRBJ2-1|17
CASSLDPETSSYNEQFF
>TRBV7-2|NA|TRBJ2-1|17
CASSLGIRTGGGNEQFF
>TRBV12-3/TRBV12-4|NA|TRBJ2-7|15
CASSLSSGRTYEQYF
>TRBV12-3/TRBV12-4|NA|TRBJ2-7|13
CASSSPSGYEQYF
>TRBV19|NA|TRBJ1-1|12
CASSTGNTEAFF
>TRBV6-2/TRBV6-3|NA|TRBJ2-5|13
CASSYSGDETQYF
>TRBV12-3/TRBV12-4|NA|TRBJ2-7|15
CASSFLAGVAYEQYF
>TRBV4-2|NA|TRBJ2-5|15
CASSHSRGAQETQYF
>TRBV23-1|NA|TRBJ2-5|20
CASSRFLRLAGGPGRKTQYF
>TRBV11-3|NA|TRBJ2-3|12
CASSDLTDTQYF
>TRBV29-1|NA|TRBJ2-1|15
CSGTGTLERLDEQFF
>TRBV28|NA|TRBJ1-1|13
CASSLGGEAEAFF
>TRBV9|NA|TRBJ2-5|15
CASSGAADPGETQYF
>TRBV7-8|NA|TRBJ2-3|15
CASSHDRGLGNTQYF
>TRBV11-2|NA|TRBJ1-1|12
CASRALNTEAFF
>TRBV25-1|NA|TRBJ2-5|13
CASSEFTGAAQYF
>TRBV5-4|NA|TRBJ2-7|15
CASSLVVGAFDEQYF
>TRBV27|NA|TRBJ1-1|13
CASSLGRNTEAFF
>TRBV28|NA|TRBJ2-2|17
CASGLIRGSTSTGELFF
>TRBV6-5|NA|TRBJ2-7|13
CASSYSTGRGQTF
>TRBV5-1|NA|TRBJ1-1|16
CASSLTERVMNTEAFF
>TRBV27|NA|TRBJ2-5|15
CASSRTSGEGETQYF
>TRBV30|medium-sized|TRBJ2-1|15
CAWSVRTGIVDEQFF
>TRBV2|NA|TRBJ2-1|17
CASSDSGLAGGFGEQFF
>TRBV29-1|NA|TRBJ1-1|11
CSVVPYTEAFF
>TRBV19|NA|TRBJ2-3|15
CASSGRGGLADTQYF
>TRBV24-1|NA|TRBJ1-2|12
CATSDLRGGYTF
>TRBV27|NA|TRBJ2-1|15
CASSFTRNTYNEQFF
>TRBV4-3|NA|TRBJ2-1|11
CASNQANEQFF
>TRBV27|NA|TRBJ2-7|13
CASSFSMGSEQYF
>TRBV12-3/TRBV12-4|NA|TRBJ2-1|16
CASSLFGQGRVGEQFF
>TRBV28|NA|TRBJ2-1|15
CASSFGGASYNEQFF